This TCR delta chain stems from a study of γδ T cells in repeated Plasmodium falciparum infection. Turning to the study itself: Some Malian samples span acute malaria episodes; others come from no-transmission periods.

Bulk repertoires came from Vgamma9/Vdelta2+ or Vdelta2-negative gammadelta T cells flow-sorted from PBMC. To note about this clone: Its antigen is undetermined. A far more abundant clone sits one base away, making this likely a read error. The identical CDR3 is also encoded by other nucleotide sequences in the sample.

TCRdb re-called the multiplex PCR reads via CATT. The top ten hold approximately 9.6% of the sample, which has roughly 90,000 delta-chain clones, 0.9% to 1% seen once. Per the germline V gene, CDR1 is GEAIGNYY and CDR2 is EKD. The CDR3 has 18 residues. Overall study findings and caveats: Malian donors came from one small rural village, predominantly one ethnic group. Waves of new clonotype selection appeared after repeated controlled infections in Vdelta2-negative, largely Vdelta1+, gammadelta T cells.

Sequences were obtained from gamma-delta T cells from blood. This sequence joins TRDV2 and TRDJ1; perhaps TRDD3 as D (5 bases). Matching the DNA to germline supplied the J gene, which TCRdb does not give. The sequence was collected from a pool of human donors (malaria-infected and uninfected, not separated). The CDR3 here is CACDAVEGTPPDTDKLIF. CDR3 sequence (DNA): TGTGCTTGTGACGCCGTGGAGGGGACCCCCCCCGACACCGATAAACTCATCTTT.